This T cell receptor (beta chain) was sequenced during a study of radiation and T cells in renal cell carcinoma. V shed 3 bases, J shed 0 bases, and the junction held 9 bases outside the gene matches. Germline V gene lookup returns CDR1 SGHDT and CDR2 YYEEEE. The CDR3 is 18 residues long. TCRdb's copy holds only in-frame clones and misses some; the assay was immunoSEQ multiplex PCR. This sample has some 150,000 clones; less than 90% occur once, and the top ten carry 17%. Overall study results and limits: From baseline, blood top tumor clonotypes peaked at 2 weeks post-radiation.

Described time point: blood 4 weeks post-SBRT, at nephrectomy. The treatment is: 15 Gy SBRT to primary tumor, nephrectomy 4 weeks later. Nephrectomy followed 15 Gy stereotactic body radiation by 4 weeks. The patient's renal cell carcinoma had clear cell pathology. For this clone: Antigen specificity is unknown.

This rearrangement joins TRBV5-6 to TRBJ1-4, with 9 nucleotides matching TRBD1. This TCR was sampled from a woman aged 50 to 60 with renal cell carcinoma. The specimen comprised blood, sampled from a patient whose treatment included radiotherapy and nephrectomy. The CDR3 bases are TGTGCCAGCAGCTCCCGGGACAGGGAGATAGCAACTAATGAAAAACTGTTTTTT. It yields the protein CASSSRDREIATNEKLFF.